A single sample is the source of the 27 T cell receptor beta chains below, sequenced in a study of T cell changes during pregnancy in multiple sclerosis. Data came from immunoSEQ multiplex PCR; TCRdb stores just in-frame clones and leaves some out. The data hold almost 35,000 clones, with about nine tenths observed a single time. The material sequenced was peripheral blood, taken in the second trimester of pregnancy. The receptors shown here come from a female donor in good health, enrolled as a control in a pregnancy study.

The V gene is TRBV27, the J gene TRBJ2-1; 11 bases agree with TRBD2. Germline V gene data show CDR1 as MNHEY and CDR2 as SMNVEV (reference sequence). The CDR3 length is 17 residues. The trim removed 2 bases at V and 6 bases at J, leaving 9 bases unmatched. The CDR3 DNA reads as TGTGCCAGCAGTTTAGTTAGCGGGAGGGGGTTTGGCAATGAGCAGTTCTTC. Amino acid sequence: CASSLVSGRGFGNEQFF.

The V gene is TRBV27, the J gene TRBJ1-4; D is undetermined. V lost 7 bases and J 2 bases, leaving 17 bases between the germline ends. CDR1 MNHEY and CDR2 SMNVEV come from the germline V gene (reference sequence). The CDR3 totals 16 residues. The chain's CDR3 is CASTTYIGVTNEKLFF. The CDR3, as DNA: TGTGCCAGCACTACTTATATCGGGGTGACTAATGAAAAACTGTTTTTT.

The chain links TRBV5-6 to TRBJ1-6, with TRBD1 identical over 10 bases. This CDR3 contains 17 residues. The V gene's germline CDR1 is SGHDT and CDR2 YYEEEE. The V segment lost 0 bases and the J segment 4 bases; nucleotides outside the gene matches: 4. The CDR3 is CASSLGQGAEYNSPLHF. Written as DNA, the CDR3 is TGTGCCAGCAGCTTGGGACAGGGGGCAGAGTATAATTCACCCCTCCACTTT.

This chain connects TRBV5-1 to TRBJ1-1; TRBD1 agrees at 8 bases. The CDR3 covers 16 residues. Germline loops: CDR1 SGHRS, CDR2 YFSETQ. Germline trimming cut 3 bases from V and 6 bases from J; bases unmatched to any gene: 13. CDR3 region: CASSWTGTVLRAEAFF. The CDR3 region has the DNA TGCGCCAGCAGCTGGACAGGGACGGTCCTGAGGGCTGAAGCTTTCTTT.

This clone has a single count. The chain links TRBV7-9 to TRBJ2-6; unclear D gene. V was clipped by 5 bases and J by 2 bases, with 10 bases between them. Germline CDR1 and CDR2: SEHNR and FQNEAQ (reference sequence). The CDR3 is 15 residues long. The CDR3 DNA sequence: TGTGCCAGCAGCCTTCGTCTACCTGGGGCCAACGTCCTGACTTTC. It specifies CASSLRLPGANVLTF.

V usage is TRBV5-1 and J usage is TRBJ1-1; tentative D call: TRBD1 (6 bases). The V gene lost 5 bases and the J gene lost 4 bases, with 27 bases spanning the gap. This CDR3 is 18 amino acids long. The V gene's germline CDR1 is SGHRS and CDR2 YFSETQ. The DNA of the CDR3 is TGCGCCAGCAGACTAGGGACACCAGGGCATCTTGGTAGCACTGAAGCTTTCTTT. Amino acid sequence: CASRLGTPGHLGSTEAFF.

V is TRBV10-3 and J is TRBJ1-2; no clear D. The CDR3 covers 13 residues. CDR1 is ENHRY, CDR2 SYGVKD, per germline. Trimming removed 0 bases at V and 4 bases at J, with 6 bases between. The CDR3 nucleotides read TGTGCCATCAGTGAGTCGGTCGGCTATGGCTACACCTTC. Translating it yields CAISESVGYGYTF.

The rearrangement joins TRBV28 to TRBJ1-3; a possible D gene is TRBD1 (5 bases). V was shortened by 3 bases and J by 0 bases, with 12 bases between the two germline ends. This CDR3 region has 16 residues. Germline V gives CDR1 MDHEN, CDR2 SYDVKM. This CDR3 is CASSLEGTISGNTIYF. The DNA of the CDR3 is TGTGCCAGCAGTTTGGAGGGGACTATCTCTGGAAACACCATATATTTT.

The J gene is TRBJ1-1, the V gene TRBV7-3; maybe TRBD1 (5 bases). The germline V gene has CDR1 SGHTA and CDR2 FQGTGA. V gave up 0 bases and J gave up 4 bases, with 15 bases separating them. The CDR3 runs to 16 residues. This chain's CDR3 is CASSLTRVGGGTEAFF. The CDR3 DNA reads TGTGCCAGCAGCTTAACTAGGGTTGGGGGGGGCACTGAAGCTTTCTTT.

This clone was found a few times. The V call is TRBV4-2, the J call TRBJ2-2, with 7 bases matching TRBD1. Germline CDR1 reads LGHNA; CDR2 reads YNFKEQ. J was trimmed by 4 bases and V by 0 bases; bases with no gene match: 5. The CDR3 spans 16 residues. CDR3 loop: CASSQDLTGRTGELFF. In nucleotides, the CDR3 is TGTGCCAGCAGCCAAGATCTGACAGGGCGCACCGGGGAGCTGTTTTTT.

The chain carries TRBV5-4 and TRBJ2-2; D is uncertain. Germline V gene data show CDR1 as SGHNT and CDR2 as YYREEE (reference sequence). The V end lost 3 bases, the J end lost 7 bases, and 10 bases lay between the germline ends. The CDR3 is 13 amino acids. CDR3 coding DNA: TGTGCCAGCAGCTCCCAGGCGTACGGGGAGCTGTTTTTT. Protein: CASSSQAYGELFF.

This CDR3 is CASSPIRSSTDTQYF. The CDR3 region has the DNA TGTGCCAGCAGCCCCATACGGTCATCCACAGATACGCAGTATTTT. The rearrangement links TRBV7-9 to TRBJ2-3; D gene unclear. This CDR3 is 15 amino acids long. The ends were cut back, 5 bases at V and 2 bases at J, with 14 bases in the middle. CDR1 and CDR2 from the germline V gene are SEHNR and FQNEAQ (reference sequence).

This chain joins TRBV18 and TRBJ2-6; D not resolved. The CDR3 runs 14 residues. CDR1 is KGHSH, CDR2 LQKENI, per germline. V was shortened by 6 bases and J by 4 bases, with 10 bases between the two germline ends. The CDR3 DNA sequence: TGTGCCAGCTCGGCCCCCAGGGGGGCCAACGTCCTGACTTTC. As protein: CASSAPRGANVLTF.

V and J are TRBV18 and TRBJ2-5; 11 bases are a match to TRBD2. The CDR3 is made up of 15 amino acids. Germline V lookup: CDR1 KGHSH, CDR2 LQKENI. V lost 3 bases, J lost 1 base, and 1 base stayed unmatched. The CDR3 region has the DNA TGTGCCAGCTCACCTCTAGCGGGGGGCCAAGAGACCCAGTACTTC. Its protein product is CASSPLAGGQETQYF.

J is TRBJ2-3 and V is TRBV6-1; 10 bases are a match to TRBD1. This CDR3 is 15 amino acids long. The germline CDR1 and CDR2 sequences are MNHNS and SASEGT. V shed 6 bases, J shed 3 bases, and the junction held 6 bases outside the gene matches. The CDR3 DNA reads as TGTGCCAGCAGATGGGGACAGGGGTATACAGATACGCAGTATTTT. Its translation: CASRWGQGYTDTQYF.

In its sample, this clone was seen once. V and J are TRBV25-1 and TRBJ2-6; D is undetermined. V lost 2 bases and J lost 4, with 3 bases in between. The CDR3 sequence is 13 residues long. Germline V gene data show CDR1 as MGHDK and CDR2 as SYGVNS. CDR3 sequence: CASSEPGANVLTF. DNA of the CDR3: TGTGCCAGCAGTGAACCAGGGGCCAACGTCCTGACTTTC.

The rearrangement joins TRBV30 to TRBJ1-6; D unclear. Germline V gene sequence: CDR1 GTSNPN, CDR2 SVGIG (reference sequence). Trimming cost V 1 base and J 9 bases, with 13 bases left between them. The CDR3 has 14 amino acids. In DNA form, the CDR3 reads TGTGCCTGGAGTGGGGAGGGCCAAGCTTCACCCCTCCACTTT. Its translation: CAWSGEGQASPLHF.

This rearrangement joins TRBV6-6 to TRBJ1-5; D is uncertain. Trimming took off 2 bases at V and 3 bases at J, with 14 bases between the two ends. In germline, CDR1 is MNHNY, CDR2 SVGAGI (reference sequence). The CDR3 is 16 residues long. CDR3 bases: TGTGCCAGCAGTTACGGGCCTCCGGCATACAATCAGCCCCAGCATTTT. Translation gives CASSYGPPAYNQPQHF.

This rearrangement joins TRBV19 to TRBJ1-4, with D perhaps matching TRBD1 (6 bases). Germline assignment: CDR1 LNHDA and CDR2 SQIVND (reference sequence). Trimming took 8 bases from V and 8 from J, leaving 12 bases between them. The CDR3 has 12 residues. CDR3 nucleotide sequence: TGTGCCAGTGGGTACAGGGAGGAAAAACTGTTTTTT. It specifies CASGYREEKLFF.

The V gene is TRBV28, the J gene TRBJ1-2; the match to TRBD1 covers 7 bases. After removal of 7 bases from V and 4 bases from J, the junction contained 9 bases not matched to a gene. The V gene's germline CDR1 is MDHEN and CDR2 SYDVKM. The CDR3 runs 14 residues. CDR3 nucleotide sequence: TGTGCCAGCACCCCGGGACAGCCCCGCTATGGCTACACCTTC. It is translated as CASTPGQPRYGYTF.

The gene calls are TRBV19 and TRBJ1-5, with D maybe TRBD1 (5 bases). CDR1 and CDR2 (germline): LNHDA, SQIVND (reference sequence). V was shortened by 3 bases and J by 3 bases, with 12 bases between the two germline ends. The CDR3 extends over 15 amino acids. The CDR3 DNA reads TGTGCCAGTAGTATTTCGATCAGGGCCAATCAGCCCCAGCATTTT. This translates into CASSISIRANQPQHF.

V usage is TRBV5-8 and J usage is TRBJ1-1; TRBD1 agrees at 7 bases. Germline-derived CDR1 and CDR2 are SGHTS and YDEGEE. J lost 3 bases, V lost 0 bases, and 8 bases had no gene match. This CDR3 is built from 16 residues. CDR3 DNA: TGTGCCAGCAGCTTGGCAACAGGGGTGGGCTACACTGAAGCTTTCTTT. It codes for CASSLATGVGYTEAFF.

The chain has TRBV9 and TRBJ2-5; maybe TRBD1 (6 bases). This CDR3 spans 13 amino acids. Germline lookup yields CDR1 SGDLS and CDR2 YYNGEE. Trimming left V 3 bases short and J 5 bases short, with 11 bases between. This CDR3 reads CASSGGPRETQYF. The CDR3 coding sequence is TGTGCCAGCAGCGGGGGGCCTCGGGAGACCCAGTACTTC.

The V and J genes are TRBV9 and TRBJ2-1; a weak D match, TRBD2 (6 bases). Germline V gene sequence: CDR1 SGDLS, CDR2 YYNGEE. The CDR3 has 15 residues. Trimming removed 0 bases from V and 8 bases from J, with 15 bases in between. The CDR3 region has the DNA TGTGCCAGCAGCGTAGCGGAGGGCCCCGGCTATGAGCAGTTCTTC. It translates to CASSVAEGPGYEQFF.

The chain uses TRBV19 and TRBJ1-2; TRBD1 matches 7 bases. With V trimmed by 6 bases and J by 3 bases, 4 bases remained unmatched. Germline V gene data show CDR1 as LNHDA and CDR2 as SQIVND (reference sequence). The CDR3 covers 13 residues. CDR3 in DNA: TGTGCCAGTAGCATGGGACAGCACTATGGCTACACCTTC. This codes for CASSMGQHYGYTF.

V is TRBV6-4 and J is TRBJ2-3; 12 bases align to TRBD2. V gave up 5 bases and J gave up 5 bases; unmatched junction bases: 5. Germline values: CDR1 MRHNA, CDR2 SNTAGT. CDR3 length: 15 residues. CDR3 sequence (DNA): TGTGCCAGCAGTAGACTAGCGGGAGCTGGAGATACGCAGTATTTT. Translated: CASSRLAGAGDTQYF.

The J gene is TRBJ2-1, the V gene TRBV28, with 10 nucleotides matching TRBD2. Germline values: CDR1 MDHEN, CDR2 SYDVKM. The junction had 9 bases not matched to a gene; V was cut back by 8 bases and J by 2 bases. The CDR3 contains 16 residues. CDR3 sequence reads: CASGSGTSETYNEQFF. DNA for the CDR3: TGTGCCAGCGGATCCGGGACTAGCGAGACCTACAATGAGCAGTTCTTC.